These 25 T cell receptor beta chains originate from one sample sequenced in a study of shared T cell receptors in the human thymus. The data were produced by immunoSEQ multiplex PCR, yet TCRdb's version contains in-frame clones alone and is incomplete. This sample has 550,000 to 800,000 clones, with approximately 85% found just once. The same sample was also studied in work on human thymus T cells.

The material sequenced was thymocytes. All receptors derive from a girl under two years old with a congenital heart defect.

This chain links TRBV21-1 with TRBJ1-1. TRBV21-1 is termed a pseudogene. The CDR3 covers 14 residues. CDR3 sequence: CASSKDRGITEAFF. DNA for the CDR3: TGTGCCAGCAGCAAAGATCGGGGTATCACTGAAGCTTTCTTT.

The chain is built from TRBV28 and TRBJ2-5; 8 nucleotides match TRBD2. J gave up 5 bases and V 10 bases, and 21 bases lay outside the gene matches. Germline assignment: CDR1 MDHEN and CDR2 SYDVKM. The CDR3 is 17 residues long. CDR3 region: CATAKGRGAHLGETQYF. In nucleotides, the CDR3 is TGTGCCACCGCGAAGGGGCGGGGGGCCCATCTGGGGGAGACCCAGTACTTC.

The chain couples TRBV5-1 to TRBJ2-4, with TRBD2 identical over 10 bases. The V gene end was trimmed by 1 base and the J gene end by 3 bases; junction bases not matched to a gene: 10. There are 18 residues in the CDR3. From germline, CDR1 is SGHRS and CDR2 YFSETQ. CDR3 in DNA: TGCGCCAGCAGCTTGAAAGCGGGGGGGCCTGTTGACAAAAACATTCAGTACTTC. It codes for CASSLKAGGPVDKNIQYF.

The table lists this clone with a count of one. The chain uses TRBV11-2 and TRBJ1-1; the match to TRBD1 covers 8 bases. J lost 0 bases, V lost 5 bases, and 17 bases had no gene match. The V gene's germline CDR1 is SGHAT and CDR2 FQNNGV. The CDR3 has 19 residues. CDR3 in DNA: TGTGCCAGCAGCCAAACCCCCGGGACAGGCCCGCAATTGAACACTGAAGCTTTCTTT. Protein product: CASSQTPGTGPQLNTEAFF. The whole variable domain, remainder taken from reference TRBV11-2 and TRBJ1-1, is EAGVAQSPRYKIIEKRQSVAFWCNPISGHATLYWYQQILGQGPKLLIQFQNNGVVDDSQLPKDRFSAERLKGVDSTLKIQPAKLEDSAVYLCASSQTPGTGPQLNTEAFFGQGTRLTVV.

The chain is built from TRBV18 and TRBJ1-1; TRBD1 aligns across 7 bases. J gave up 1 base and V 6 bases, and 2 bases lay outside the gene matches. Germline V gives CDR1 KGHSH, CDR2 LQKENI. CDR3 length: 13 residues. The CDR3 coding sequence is TGTGCCAGCTCCGGACAGGAGAACACTGAAGCTTTCTTT. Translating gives CASSGQENTEAFF.

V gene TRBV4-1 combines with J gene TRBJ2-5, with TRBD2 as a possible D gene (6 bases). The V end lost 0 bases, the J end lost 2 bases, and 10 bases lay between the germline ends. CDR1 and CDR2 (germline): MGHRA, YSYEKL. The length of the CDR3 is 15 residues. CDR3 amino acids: CASSQDFGTQETQYF. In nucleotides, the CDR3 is TGCGCCAGCAGCCAAGACTTCGGGACTCAAGAGACCCAGTACTTC.

The CDR3 loop reads CATSRGPFPQNYGYTF. For the CDR3, the DNA is TGTGCCACCAGCAGGGGGCCCTTCCCTCAAAACTATGGCTACACCTTC. The chain employs TRBV15 and TRBJ1-2; D possibly corresponds to TRBD1 (5 bases). Germline V lookup: CDR1 LNHNV, CDR2 YYDKDF (reference sequence). V was trimmed by 3 bases and J by 2 bases, leaving 16 bases between them. CDR3 length: 16 amino acids.

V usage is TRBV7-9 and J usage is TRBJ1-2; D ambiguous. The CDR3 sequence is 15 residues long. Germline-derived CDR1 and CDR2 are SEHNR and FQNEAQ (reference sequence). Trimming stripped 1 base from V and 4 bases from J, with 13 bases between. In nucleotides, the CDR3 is TGTGCCAGCAGCTTAGTTTTGGGGAGTGGCTATGGCTACACCTTC. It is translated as CASSLVLGSGYGYTF.

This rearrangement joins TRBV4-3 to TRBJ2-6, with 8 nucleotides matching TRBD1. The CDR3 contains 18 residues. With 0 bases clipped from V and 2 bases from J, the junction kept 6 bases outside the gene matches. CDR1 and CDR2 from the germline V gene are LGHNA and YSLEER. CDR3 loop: CASSQETGDPPGANVLTF. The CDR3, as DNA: TGCGCCAGCAGCCAAGAGACAGGGGATCCCCCTGGGGCCAACGTCCTGACTTTC.

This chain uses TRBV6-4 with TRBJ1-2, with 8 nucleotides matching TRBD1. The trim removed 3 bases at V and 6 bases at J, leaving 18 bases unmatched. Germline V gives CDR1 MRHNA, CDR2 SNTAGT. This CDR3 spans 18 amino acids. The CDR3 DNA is TGTGCCAGCAGTGAAGGCCACCACTTAGGACAGGGTAAAAATGGCTACACCTTC. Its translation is CASSEGHHLGQGKNGYTF.

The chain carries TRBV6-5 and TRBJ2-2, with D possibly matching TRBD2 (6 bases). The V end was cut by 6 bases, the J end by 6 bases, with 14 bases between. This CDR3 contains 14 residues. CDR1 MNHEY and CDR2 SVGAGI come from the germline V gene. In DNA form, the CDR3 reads TGTGCCAGCAGCCCTATGTGGGGGGCCGGGGAGCTGTTTTTT. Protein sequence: CASSPMWGAGELFF.

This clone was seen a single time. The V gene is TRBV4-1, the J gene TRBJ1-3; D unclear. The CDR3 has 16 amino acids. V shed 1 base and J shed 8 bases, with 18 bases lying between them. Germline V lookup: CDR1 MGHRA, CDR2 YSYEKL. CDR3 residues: CASSQGFWQIVDTIYF. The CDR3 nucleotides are TGCGCCAGCAGCCAAGGTTTTTGGCAGATCGTCGACACCATATATTTT.

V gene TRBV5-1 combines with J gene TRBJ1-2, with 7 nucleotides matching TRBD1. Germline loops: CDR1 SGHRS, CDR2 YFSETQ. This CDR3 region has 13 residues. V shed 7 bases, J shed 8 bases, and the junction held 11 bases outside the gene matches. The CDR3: CASCRQGEKGYTF. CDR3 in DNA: TGCGCCAGCTGCAGGCAGGGGGAGAAGGGCTACACCTTC. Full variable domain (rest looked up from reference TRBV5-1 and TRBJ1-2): KAGVTQTPRYLIKTRGQQVTLSCSPISGHRSVSWYQQTPGQGLQFLFEYFSETQRNKGNFPGRFSGRQFSNSRSEMNVSTLELGDSALYLCASCRQGEKGYTFGSGTRLTVV.

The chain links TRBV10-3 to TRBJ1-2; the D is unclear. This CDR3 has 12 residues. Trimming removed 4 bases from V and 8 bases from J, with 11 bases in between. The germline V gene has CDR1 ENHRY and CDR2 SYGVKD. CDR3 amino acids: CAISVTRPGYTF. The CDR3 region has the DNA TGTGCCATCAGTGTGACCAGGCCGGGCTACACCTTC.

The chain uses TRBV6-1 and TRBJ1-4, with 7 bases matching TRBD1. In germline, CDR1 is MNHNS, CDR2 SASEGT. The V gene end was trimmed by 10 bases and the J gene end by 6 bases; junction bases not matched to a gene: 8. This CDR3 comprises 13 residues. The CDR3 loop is CATNGTEDEKLFF. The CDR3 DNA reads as TGTGCCACCAATGGGACAGAAGATGAAAAACTGTTTTTT.

The CDR3 sequence is CASSSERRVNTEAFF. CDR3 coding DNA: TGTGCCAGCTCTTCGGAGAGGCGGGTTAACACTGAAGCTTTCTTT. The chain is built from TRBV2 and TRBJ1-1; D not certain. V was cut by 8 bases and J by 2 bases, with 18 bases left in between. Looked up from germline, CDR1 is SNHLY and CDR2 is FYNNEI. The CDR3 is 15 residues long.

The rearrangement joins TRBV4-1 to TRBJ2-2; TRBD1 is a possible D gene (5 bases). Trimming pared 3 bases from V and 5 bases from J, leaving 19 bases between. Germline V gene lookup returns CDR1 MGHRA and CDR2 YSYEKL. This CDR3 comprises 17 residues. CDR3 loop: CASSHRLLSWTTGELFF. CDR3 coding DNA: TGCGCCAGCAGCCATCGACTCCTATCGTGGACAACCGGGGAGCTGTTTTTT.

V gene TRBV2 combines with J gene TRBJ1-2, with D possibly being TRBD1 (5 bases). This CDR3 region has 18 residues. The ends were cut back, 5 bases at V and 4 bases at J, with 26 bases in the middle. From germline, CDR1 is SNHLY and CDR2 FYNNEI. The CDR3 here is CASSSIDSSYERGYGYTF. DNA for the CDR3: TGTGCCAGCAGTTCTATAGACAGTAGCTACGAGCGGGGCTATGGCTACACCTTC.

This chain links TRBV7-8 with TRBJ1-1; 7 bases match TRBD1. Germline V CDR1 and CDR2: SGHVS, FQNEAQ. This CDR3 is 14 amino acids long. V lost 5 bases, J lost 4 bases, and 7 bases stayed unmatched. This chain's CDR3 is CASSLTGAITEAFF. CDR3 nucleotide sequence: TGTGCCAGCAGCCTAACAGGGGCCATCACTGAAGCTTTCTTT.

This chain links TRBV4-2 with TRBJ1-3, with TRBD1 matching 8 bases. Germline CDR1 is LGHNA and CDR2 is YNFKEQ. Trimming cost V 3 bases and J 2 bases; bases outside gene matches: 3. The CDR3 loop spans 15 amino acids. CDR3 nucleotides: TGTGCCAGCAGCCAGCCGGGACAGGCTGGAAACACCATATATTTT. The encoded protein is CASSQPGQAGNTIYF.

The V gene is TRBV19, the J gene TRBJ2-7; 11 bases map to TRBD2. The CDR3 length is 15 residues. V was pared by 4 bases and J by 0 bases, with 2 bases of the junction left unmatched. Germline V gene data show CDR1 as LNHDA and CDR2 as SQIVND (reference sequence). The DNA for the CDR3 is TGTGCCAGTAGTACTAGCGGGGGGAACTCCTACGAGCAGTACTTC. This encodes CASSTSGGNSYEQYF.

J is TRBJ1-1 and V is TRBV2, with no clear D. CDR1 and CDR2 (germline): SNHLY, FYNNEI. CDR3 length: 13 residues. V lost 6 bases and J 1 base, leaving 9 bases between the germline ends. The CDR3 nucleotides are TGTGCCAGCAGGGGCACCACGAACACTGAAGCTTTCTTT. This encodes CASRGTTNTEAFF.

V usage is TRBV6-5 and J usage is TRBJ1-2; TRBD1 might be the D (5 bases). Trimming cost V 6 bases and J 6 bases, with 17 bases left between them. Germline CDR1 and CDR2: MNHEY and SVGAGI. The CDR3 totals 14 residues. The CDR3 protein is CASSPQATRDGYTF. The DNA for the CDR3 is TGTGCCAGCAGCCCACAGGCTACCAGGGATGGCTACACCTTC.

The CDR3 loop reads CATVGDTGENYGYTF. CDR3 coding DNA: TGTGCCACCGTAGGGGATACAGGGGAAAACTATGGCTACACCTTC. V and J are TRBV15 and TRBJ1-2, with 7 bases lining up with TRBD1. Trimming cost V 8 bases and J 2 bases; bases outside gene matches: 11. Germline CDR1 reads LNHNV; CDR2 reads YYDKDF (reference sequence). The CDR3 spans 15 residues.

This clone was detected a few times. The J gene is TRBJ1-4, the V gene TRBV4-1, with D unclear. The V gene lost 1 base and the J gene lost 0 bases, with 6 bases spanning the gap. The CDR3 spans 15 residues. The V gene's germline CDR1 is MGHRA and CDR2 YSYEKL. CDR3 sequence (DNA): TGCGCCAGCAGCCAAGCCGGGTCAACTAATGAAAAACTGTTTTTT. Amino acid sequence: CASSQAGSTNEKLFF.